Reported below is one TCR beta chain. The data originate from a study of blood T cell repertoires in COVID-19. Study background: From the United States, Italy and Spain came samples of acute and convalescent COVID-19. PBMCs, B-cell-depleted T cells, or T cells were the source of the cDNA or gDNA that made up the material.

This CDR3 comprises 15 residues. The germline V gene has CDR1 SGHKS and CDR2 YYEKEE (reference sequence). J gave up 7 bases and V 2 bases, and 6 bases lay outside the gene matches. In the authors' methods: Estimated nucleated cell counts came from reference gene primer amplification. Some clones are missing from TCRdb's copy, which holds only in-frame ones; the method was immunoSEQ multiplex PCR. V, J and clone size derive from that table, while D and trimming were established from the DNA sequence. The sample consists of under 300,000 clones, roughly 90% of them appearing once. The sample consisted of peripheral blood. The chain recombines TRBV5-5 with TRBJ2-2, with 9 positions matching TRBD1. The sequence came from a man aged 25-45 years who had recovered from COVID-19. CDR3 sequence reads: CASSFRDREVGELFF. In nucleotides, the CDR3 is TGTGCCAGCAGCTTCCGGGACAGGGAGGTCGGGGAGCTGTTTTTT.